Below, 21 T cell receptor beta chains from the same sample are listed, as sequenced in a study of cytomegalovirus exposure and HLA in healthy donors. Sequencing used immunoSEQ multiplex PCR; TCRdb keeps in-frame clones, though not all of them. This sample has approximately 190,000 clones, with around four fifths found just once. The sample consisted of PBMCs. Source of these receptors: a man aged 18 to 29 in good health and CMV-seropositive.

Only one count was recorded for this clone. V usage is TRBV29-1 and J usage is TRBJ2-2, with D hard to call. Trimming stripped 4 bases from V and 4 bases from J, with 13 bases between. The CDR3 is 14 residues long. Germline CDR1 is SQVTM and CDR2 is ANQGSEA. The CDR3 reads CSVAASIGTGELFF. The CDR3, as DNA: TGCAGCGTTGCGGCTAGTATAGGCACCGGGGAGCTGTTTTTT.

The chain links TRBV2 to TRBJ2-3; 7 positions match TRBD2. V was pared by 6 bases and J by 0 bases, with 18 bases of the junction left unmatched. In germline, CDR1 is SNHLY, CDR2 FYNNEI. CDR3 size: 19 residues. In nucleotides, the CDR3 is TGTGCCAGCAGGGGGATTACCGGGACTACCGGACCTAGCACAGATACGCAGTATTTT. It translates to CASRGITGTTGPSTDTQYF.

The chain carries TRBV28 and TRBJ1-1; 8 nucleotides line up with TRBD1. The CDR3 consists of 15 residues. The junction had 9 bases not matched to a gene; V was cut back by 6 bases and J by 3 bases. Germline CDR1 MDHEN, CDR2 SYDVKM. This chain's CDR3 is CASSSRTGRHTEAFF. CDR3 coding DNA: TGTGCCAGCAGCTCCAGGACAGGGAGACACACTGAAGCTTTCTTT.

V and J are TRBV15 and TRBJ2-2, with D perhaps matching TRBD1 (5 bases). Germline V gene sequence: CDR1 LNHNV, CDR2 YYDKDF (reference sequence). CDR3 length: 16 residues. Trimming removed 3 bases from V and 6 bases from J, with 17 bases in between. The CDR3 spells CATSSTLSQGPGELFF. In DNA form, the CDR3 reads TGTGCCACCAGCAGCACACTCAGTCAGGGCCCCGGGGAGCTGTTTTTT.

V and J are TRBV5-1 and TRBJ2-3, with 8 positions matching TRBD2. J was trimmed by 4 bases and V by 0 bases; bases with no gene match: 4. The CDR3 has 15 amino acids. Germline V lookup: CDR1 SGHRS, CDR2 YFSETQ. The CDR3 reads CASSLAGGRADTQYF. CDR3 coding DNA: TGCGCCAGCAGCTTGGCGGGAGGGCGTGCAGATACGCAGTATTTT.

The CDR3 DNA reads as TGTGCCAGCAGTGACCCTAACCGTAGCGGGAGGGAAGTCACAGATACGCAGTATTTT. Translated: CASSDPNRSGREVTDTQYF. The chain combines TRBV6-4 with TRBJ2-3, with 11 bases lining up with TRBD2. V lost 2 bases to trimming and J lost 2 bases; unmatched junction nucleotides: 12. Germline-derived CDR1 and CDR2 are MRHNA and SNTAGT. The CDR3 totals 19 residues.

This sequence joins TRBV6-5 and TRBJ2-7; TRBD1 is a possible D gene (6 bases). Looked up from germline, CDR1 is MNHEY and CDR2 is SVGAGI. V lost 5 bases and J lost 6, with 11 bases in between. The CDR3 contains 12 residues. CDR3 region: CASSQDSGEQYF. The CDR3 DNA reads TGTGCCAGCAGTCAGGACAGCGGCGAGCAGTACTTC.

The genes are TRBV28 and TRBJ1-1; 8 positions agree with TRBD1. Germline CDR1 and CDR2: MDHEN and SYDVKM. CDR3 size: 17 residues. The junction had 12 bases not matched to a gene; V was cut back by 6 bases and J by 0 bases. For the CDR3, the DNA is TGTGCCAGCAGCCTAATCAGGACAGGGTGGGTGAACACTGAAGCTTTCTTT. The encoded protein is CASSLIRTGWVNTEAFF. The variable domain in full, completed from reference TRBV28 and TRBJ1-1, reads DVKVTQSSRYLVKRTGEKVFLECVQDMDHENMFWYRQDPGLGLRLIYFSYDVKMKEKGDIPEGYSVSREKKERFSLILESASTNQTSMYLCASSLIRTGWVNTEAFFGQGTRLTVV.

J is TRBJ1-2 and V is TRBV28; D is perhaps TRBD1 (6 bases). Germline V CDR1 and CDR2: MDHEN, SYDVKM. Trimming cost V 6 bases and J 3 bases, with 11 bases left between them. The CDR3 is 13 residues long. DNA for the CDR3: TGTGCCAGCAGGAGCGGACAGCACTATGGCTACACCTTC. Translating gives CASRSGQHYGYTF.

This chain connects TRBV28 to TRBJ2-1; 10 bases agree with TRBD2. V lost 3 bases, J lost 8 bases, and 13 bases stayed unmatched. Germline lookup yields CDR1 MDHEN and CDR2 SYDVKM. The CDR3 totals 17 residues. CDR3 in amino acids: CASSFSTSGWAKYEQFF. In DNA form, the CDR3 reads TGTGCCAGCAGTTTTTCGACTAGCGGGTGGGCTAAATATGAGCAGTTCTTC. The full variable domain, rest sourced from reference TRBV28 and TRBJ2-1, is DVKVTQSSRYLVKRTGEKVFLECVQDMDHENMFWYRQDPGLGLRLIYFSYDVKMKEKGDIPEGYSVSREKKERFSLILESASTNQTSMYLCASSFSTSGWAKYEQFFGPGTRLTVL.

V and J are TRBV7-9 and TRBJ2-3, with D possibly being TRBD1 (6 bases). Germline lookup yields CDR1 SEHNR and CDR2 FQNEAQ (reference sequence). Trimming took off 3 bases at V and 5 bases at J, with 12 bases between the two ends. The CDR3 consists of 14 residues. The CDR3 coding sequence is TGTGCCAGCAGCTTCGGACAGATGATAGATACGCAGTATTTT. This sequence encodes CASSFGQMIDTQYF.

CDR3 nucleotides: TGTGCCAGCAGCTTAGTTCAGCGGGAGCAGTTCTTC. Translated: CASSLVQREQFF. The chain carries TRBV13 and TRBJ2-1; perhaps TRBD2 as D (5 bases). There are 12 residues in the CDR3. Between the trimmed V and J ends, which lost 1 base and 10 bases, there was a span of 8 bases. CDR1 and CDR2 (germline): PRHDT, FYEKMQ (reference sequence).

This chain connects TRBV2 to TRBJ1-5; TRBD1 agrees at 9 bases. Germline values: CDR1 SNHLY, CDR2 FYNNEI. The V segment lost 10 bases and the J segment 6 bases; nucleotides outside the gene matches: 7. CDR3 length: 13 residues. This CDR3 reads CATGTGLVQPQHF. DNA of the CDR3: TGTGCCACTGGGACAGGGTTGGTTCAGCCCCAGCATTTT. The full variable domain, its missing parts supplied by reference TRBV2 and TRBJ1-5, is EPEVTQTPSHQVTQMGQEVILRCVPISNHLYFYWYRQILGQKVEFLVSFYNNEISEKSEIFDDQFSVERPDGSNFTLKIRSTKLEDSAMYFCATGTGLVQPQHFGDGTRLSIL.

J is TRBJ2-2 and V is TRBV19; D gene uncertain. V lost 1 base, J lost 0 bases, and 9 bases lay in between. This CDR3 has 16 residues. Germline assignment: CDR1 LNHDA and CDR2 SQIVND (reference sequence). The CDR3 region has the DNA TGTGCCAGTAGTATAGTCCAGCGAACGAACACCGGGGAGCTGTTTTTT. Encoded protein: CASSIVQRTNTGELFF.

The chain uses TRBV28 and TRBJ1-5; D gene ambiguous. The CDR3 sequence is 16 residues long. V was shortened by 2 bases and J by 1 base, with 12 bases between the two germline ends. CDR1 is MDHEN and CDR2 is SYDVKM in the germline V gene. Here the CDR3 reads CASSLAARLSNQPQHF. The CDR3 DNA is TGTGCCAGCAGTTTAGCGGCCAGACTAAGCAATCAGCCCCAGCATTTT. The entire variable domain, with the rest obtained from reference TRBV28 and TRBJ1-5, is as follows: DVKVTQSSRYLVKRTGEKVFLECVQDMDHENMFWYRQDPGLGLRLIYFSYDVKMKEKGDIPEGYSVSREKKERFSLILESASTNQTSMYLCASSLAARLSNQPQHFGDGTRLSIL.

This clone was seen just once. J is TRBJ2-1 and V is TRBV27; 13 bases map to TRBD2. Germline V gives CDR1 MNHEY, CDR2 SMNVEV (reference sequence). J was trimmed by 4 bases and V by 6 bases; bases with no gene match: 3. The CDR3 spans 15 residues. CDR3 bases: TGTGCCAGCAGATCGGGACTAGCGGGATACAATGAGCAGTTCTTC. Translating gives CASRSGLAGYNEQFF.

The rearrangement uses TRBV28 and TRBJ2-7; TRBD2 matches at 12 bases. V lost 7 bases and J lost 5; bases outside the gene matches: 12. In germline, CDR1 is MDHEN, CDR2 SYDVKM. There are 16 residues in the CDR3. CDR3 sequence reads: CASNPSGRAGGNEQYF. DNA for the CDR3: TGTGCCAGCAATCCTAGCGGGAGGGCAGGAGGCAACGAGCAGTACTTC. Using reference TRBV28 and TRBJ2-7 for the parts outside the CDR3, the full variable domain is DVKVTQSSRYLVKRTGEKVFLECVQDMDHENMFWYRQDPGLGLRLIYFSYDVKMKEKGDIPEGYSVSREKKERFSLILESASTNQTSMYLCASNPSGRAGGNEQYFGPGTRLTVT.

The V gene is TRBV9, the J gene TRBJ2-3; 7 positions match TRBD2. Germline V gene lookup returns CDR1 SGDLS and CDR2 YYNGEE. This CDR3 is 15 amino acids long. V shed 3 bases and J 0 bases; nucleotides not matched to a gene: 4. The CDR3 loop is CASSGRRGSTDTQYF. The CDR3 DNA sequence: TGTGCCAGCAGCGGCCGGCGGGGGAGCACAGATACGCAGTATTTT.

V is TRBV27 and J is TRBJ2-3; TRBD2 matches 9 bases. The CDR3 loop spans 16 amino acids. Per germline, CDR1 MNHEY and CDR2 SMNVEV (reference sequence). Unmatched junction bases numbered 5, after V lost 4 bases and J lost 0 bases. CDR3: CASSSPSGRSTDTQYF. CDR3 nucleotide sequence: TGTGCCAGCAGTTCCCCCAGCGGGAGGAGCACAGATACGCAGTATTTT.

This rearrangement joins TRBV13 to TRBJ1-4; no clear D. CDR1 PRHDT and CDR2 FYEKMQ come from the germline V gene (reference sequence). This CDR3 is 15 amino acids long. Trimming stripped 5 bases from V and 0 bases from J, with 10 bases between. This CDR3 is CASSGSTATNEKLFF. The CDR3 DNA reads as TGTGCCAGCAGCGGATCGACTGCAACTAATGAAAAACTGTTTTTT.

This rearrangement joins TRBV4-2 to TRBJ1-5; D remains unclear. This CDR3 has 14 amino acids. V lost 0 bases and J 7 bases, leaving 10 bases between the germline ends. In germline, CDR1 is LGHNA, CDR2 YNFKEQ. CDR3 residues: CASSQETFWQPQHF. In DNA, the CDR3 is TGTGCCAGCAGCCAAGAAACTTTTTGGCAGCCCCAGCATTTT.